Sequencing of this T cell receptor beta chain was carried out in a study of cytomegalovirus exposure and HLA in healthy donors (dated 2017 in TCRdb). Notes on the research overall: An earlier analysis of some 600 of the donors reported 276 Gb of sequence data and 95 million to 130 million unique TCR beta sequences obtained from about 170 million T cells. The genetic ancestry cluster associated with self-reported Caucasian donors included 81% of the approximately 430 genotyped donors. Roughly 5 DR-DQ haplotypes were handled as single units for association and clustering, since linkage in the cohort was strong. Genome-wide SNP genotypes for about 60% of the 666 donors were used in a later genetic analysis, which treated that subset as a discovery cohort. In the later analysis, no new phenotypic data were used to find candidate immune exposures; instead, reliance was placed on TCR beta sequences and their occurrence across donors. On average, roughly 240,000 unique TCR beta nucleotide sequences were sequenced per donor among about 400 genotyped donors of the cohort, with 15% to 20% of those sequences being non-productive. To decide whether each TCR beta V gene segment behaved as functional or pseudogenic, an earlier analysis of fewer than 750 of the donors relied on high-throughput TCR beta sequencing. The study aimed to test whether cataloging public T cell receptors could reveal signatures of past pathogen exposure. In addition to the first cohort of several hundred subjects, a separate validation cohort of approximately 120 different subjects was used. Every discovery cohort repertoire had been produced on one sequencing platform. The study used immunosequencing to profile the T cell repertoires of 600 to 850 subjects and linked those repertoires to cytomegalovirus serostatus. Donor age, sex, ethnicity and CMV serostatus were compiled together with the repertoire data. A later analysis re-examined previously published TCR beta repertoires from hundreds of donors and added high-resolution HLA genotyping to investigate patterns of TCR occurrence. To predict cytomegalovirus infection status, the study brought together high-throughput TCR immunosequencing, statistical association of individual TCRs with disease status, and machine learning. Typing coverage differed by locus: A, B, C, DRB1 and DQB1 were typed in about 620-630 donors, DQA1 in 500 to 550, DPA1 in around 600, and DPB1 in around 490. An early release that covered about 600 HLA-typed donors contained about 290 gigabases of sequencing data and tens of millions of unique TCR sequences. HLA typing included class I and class II loci at four-digit resolution.

The library came from the immunoSEQ multiplex PCR assay. For the multiplex PCR, a mixture combining 60 forward primers for TCR Vbeta segments and 13 reverse primers for TCR Jbeta segments was used. The CDR3 region of rearranged TCR beta genes was amplified from genomic DNA with a multiplex PCR assay. The amplified TCR beta libraries were sequenced on the Illumina HiSeq System as 87-base-pair reads. The authors' pipeline ran thus. In a later analysis, some 80 million unique TCR beta chains were counted across the 650 to 700 repertoires, and some 10 million of these chains were shared by at least two donors. A nearest-neighbor algorithm error-corrected the raw reads and collapsed the reads into unique sequences, merging closely related sequences to remove PCR and sequencing errors. CDR3 sequences were aligned to IMGT reference sequences to assign V, D and J gene segments. For a sequence to be retained, a match of at least six nucleotides was required to both a V gene segment and a J gene segment. A rearrangement was called productive if the CDR3 had no stop codons and remained in frame with V and J, and every other rearrangement was called non-productive. CDR3 was defined by IMGT convention, running from the second conserved V-encoded cysteine to the conserved J-encoded phenylalanine. Sequences without an unambiguous match to a single V gene segment were excluded from the earlier analysis of 587 of the donors. An earlier analysis of 587 of the donors called V segments functional above 56.7% productive rearrangements and segregating when the between-donor standard deviation exceeded 5%. A statistical classification framework was developed to diagnose cytomegalovirus status using the catalog of TCR beta chain sequences. In a later analysis, V and J genes were assigned by comparing TCR nucleotide sequences against IMGT/GENE-DB human TR gene sequences. Using the TCRdist pipeline, a later analysis assigned CDR3 sequences along with most-parsimonious VDJ recombination scenarios. In a later analysis, each TCR beta chain was defined by its CDR3 amino acid sequence together with its V-gene family, and reads lacking a unique V-gene family were excluded. To address suspected cross-contamination and a sequencing artifact, a later analysis removed a few hundred highly shared, low-generation-probability nucleotide sequences. A later analysis calculated a clonal expansion index for each public chain from normalized within-repertoire ranks of inferred template counts. Generation probabilities in a later analysis came from a VDJ recombination model fitted to out-of-frame rearrangements, and those results were checked against IGoR. In a later analysis, TCR-TCR, TCR-HLA and TCR-CMV co-occurrence was scored with hypergeometric tests, and a repertoire-size bias correction was applied to TCR pairs. A later analysis estimated false discovery rates by permuting HLA or CMV assignments 20 times. A later analysis grouped co-occurring TCRs with DBSCAN, adding TCRdist sequence similarity when clustering within HLA-allele-positive subsets. Repertoires with fewer than 30,000 or more than 120,000 public chains, plus five repertoires with anomalous nucleotide sharing, were excluded from co-occurrence clustering. This immuneACCESS table, as held by TCRdb, lists in-frame sequences with V and J called but not all clones. Of the missing ones, under half trace to an unresolved V gene in checked studies; the others have no known cause. Clonal size and the V and J genes are those of that table, whereas D and trimming came from the DNA. The sample table holds more than 120,000 clones, of which around 86% were seen once. The ten largest clones represent 2.5% to 3% of the sample.

The investigation overall reported the following: CMV serostatus was the only immune exposure information available for the cohort. Specific HLA alleles were associated with roughly 17,000 TCR beta sequences at a false discovery rate of 0.05 in a later analysis. A later analysis reported that several top co-occurrence clusters appeared linked to parvovirus B19, influenza, CMV and Epstein-Barr virus. In a later analysis, the rate of TCR association differed among HLA loci, with DRB1 alleles having the most associated TCRs and HLA-C alleles having the fewest. Most TCR sequences were seen in very few donors, while some public TCRs were found in many individuals. A group of highly shared sequence variants was considered likely to be a technical artifact of the sequencing pipeline. Correlated functional status among segregating V segments might be attributable to linkage disequilibrium, but an unknown experimental factor could not be ruled out. In vitro tests confirmed that a few of the cytomegalovirus-associated TCR beta chains recognize cytomegalovirus antigens. Because some donors lacked HLA typing at each locus, the association tests relied only on the typed subset. A further reported finding was that TCR beta sequences accurately predicted the HLA-A and HLA-B alleles for most subjects in the first cohort. Some IMGT-functional V segments, including TRBV6-2 and TRBV6-3, could not be distinguished by the 87-base-pair reads and were therefore excluded. In both the original and validation cohorts, the classifier was reported to diagnose cytomegalovirus status with high specificity and sensitivity. A total of 150 or so TCR beta chains were listed by the study as associated with cytomegalovirus. An association between a missense DCLRE1C variant and V-gene and J-gene trimming of TCR beta chains was found in a later genetic analysis and replicated in an independent cohort. It was suggested by the authors that the approach could potentially be generalized to other disease states and immunological phenotypes. In this cohort, only TCR beta chains were sequenced, and detectable features were limited by the absence of alpha or paired-chain data. A later analysis found that most CMV-associated TCR beta chains appeared HLA-restricted, with HLA associations seemingly driven largely by CMV exposure. A later analysis found that HLA-associated TCR beta chains were more clonally expanded and had lower generation probabilities than equally common non-associated chains. Over 15 rarely observed V segments, including chromosome 9 orphons, were excluded from the earlier analysis of several hundred of the donors because counts were too low. Presence/absence analyses assumed roughly uniform sequencing depth across donors, an assumption that may not hold. An earlier analysis of around 500 of the donors showed that most TCR beta V segments appeared in productive rearrangements either about 87% or about 30% of the time, which broadly matched IMGT annotations. Compared with the approximately 600-donor mean, donors in an Asian-associated ancestry cluster had fewer N-insertions in productive TCRs, according to a later genetic analysis. When HLA alleles, especially DR and DQ, strongly co-occurred, attributing TCR associations to individual alleles was difficult.

From the cysteine through the phenylalanine, the CDR3 covers 13 amino acids. The kept DNA is CDR3 alone, 39 bases in frame from the first base. Sequences GTSNPN (CDR1) and SVGIG (CDR2) are obtained from the germline V gene (reference sequence). The cohort was made up of 500 to 800 healthy bone marrow donors. Cohort members were all nominally healthy when sampled, although unrecorded immune exposures were likely present. The donor tested CMV seronegative and was one of the 352 seronegative cohort members. Every donor gave a peripheral blood sample, and the peripheral blood mononuclear cells from that sample were used for TCR beta sequencing. The Qiagen DNeasy Blood Extraction Kit was used to extract genomic DNA from the blood cell samples. On this clone: The antigen it recognizes is unknown. Relative to the germline gene, one junction end is altered; a read error may explain this.

The TCR comes from a woman aged 25 to 39 in good health and CMV-seronegative. The V and J segments used are TRBV30 and TRBJ2-5; the D segment could be TRBD1, given 6 matching bases. Sequencing used PBMCs. The bases read TGTGCCTGGACCATACAGGGTACAGAGACCCGGTACTTC. Its protein reads: CAWTIQGTETRYF. The CDR3 plus the reference TRBV30 and TRBJ2-5 genes for the other parts give the full variable domain: SQTIHQWPATLVQPVGSPLSLECTVEGTSNPNLYWYRQAAGRGLQLLFYSVGIGQISSEVPQNLSASRPQDRQFILSSKKLLLSDSGFYLCAWTIQGTETRYFGPGTRLLVL.